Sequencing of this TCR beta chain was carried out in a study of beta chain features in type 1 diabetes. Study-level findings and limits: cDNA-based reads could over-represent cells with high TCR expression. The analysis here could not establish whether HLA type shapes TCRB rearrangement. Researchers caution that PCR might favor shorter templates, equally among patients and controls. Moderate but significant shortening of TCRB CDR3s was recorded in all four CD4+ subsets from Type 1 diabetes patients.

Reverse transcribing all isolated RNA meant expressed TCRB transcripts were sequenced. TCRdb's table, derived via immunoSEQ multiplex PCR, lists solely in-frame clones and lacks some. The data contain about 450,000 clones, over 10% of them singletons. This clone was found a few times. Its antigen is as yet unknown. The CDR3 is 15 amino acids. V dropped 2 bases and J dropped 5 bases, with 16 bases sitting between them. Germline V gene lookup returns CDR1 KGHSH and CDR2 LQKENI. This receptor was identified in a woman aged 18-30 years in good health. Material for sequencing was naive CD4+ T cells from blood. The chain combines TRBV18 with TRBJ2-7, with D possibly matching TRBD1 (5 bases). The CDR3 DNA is TGTGCCAGCTCACCATTGGCAGGGCAAGAAGACGAGCAGTACTTC. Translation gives CASSPLAGQEDEQYF.